The 23 T cell receptor beta chains below come from one sample, sequenced in a study of Graves' ophthalmopathy and Graves' hyperthyroidism. Amplified TCR beta CDR3 regions were obtained using RNA transcripts as template. The library came from an HTBI-primed first-round RT-PCR and a second-round multiplex PCR. MiXCR was run by TCRdb on the multiplex PCR reads, yielding one entry per CDR3 protein. The sample holds about 500,000 distinct CDR3 sequences, 39% seen once. Material: peripheral blood or thyroid tissue (not recorded which). All receptors come from an adult man with Graves' hyperthyroidism.

This rearrangement joins TRBV15 to TRBJ2-5; no firm D call. The CDR3 runs 12 residues. V was cut by 4 bases and J by 2 bases, with 5 bases left in between. The germline gives CDR1 LNHNV, CDR2 YYDKDF (reference sequence). The CDR3 here is CATSKGQETQYF. CDR3 bases: TGTGCCACCAGCAAGGGTCAAGAGACCCAGTACTTC.

A word on this clonotype: Just one base apart from a much larger clone, this may be a read error. The gene calls are TRBV6-1 and TRBJ2-7; unclear D gene. Germline V gives CDR1 MNHNS, CDR2 SASEGT. Trimming took 4 bases from V and 3 from J, leaving 13 bases between them. The length of the CDR3 is 14 residues. CDR3 region: CASSVIPDHYEQYF. The CDR3 region has the DNA TGTGCCAGCAGTGTAATCCCAGATCACTACGAGCAGTACTTC.

The chain has TRBV7-9 and TRBJ1-1; D remains ambiguous. Trimming removed 5 bases from V and 0 bases from J, with 13 bases in between. This CDR3 is 15 amino acids long. Looked up from germline, CDR1 is SEHNR and CDR2 is FQNEAQ (reference sequence). CDR3 sequence reads: CASSTRDSMNTEAFF. Here the CDR3 DNA reads TGTGCCAGCAGCACCCGGGATAGCATGAACACTGAAGCTTTCTTT.

This rearrangement joins TRBV12-3 or TRBV12-4 to TRBJ2-3; D unclear. This CDR3 has 13 amino acids. V dropped 5 bases and J dropped 10 bases, with 16 bases sitting between them. The CDR3 sequence: CASSPGAASAQYF. CDR3 nucleotide sequence: TGTGCCAGCAGTCCCGGTGCGGCCAGCGCGCAGTATTTT.

This clonotype was picked up a small number of times. The rearrangement links TRBV6-5 to TRBJ2-5; D is possibly TRBD1 (6 bases). The V and J ends lost 6 bases and 4 bases respectively, with 21 bases between them. The CDR3 has 16 residues. In germline, CDR1 is MNHEY, CDR2 SVGAGI. The CDR3 region is CASRNERNRVGETQYF. In DNA, the CDR3 is TGTGCCAGCAGAAACGAAAGGAACAGGGTCGGAGAGACCCAGTACTTC.

The rearrangement joins TRBV12-3 or TRBV12-4 to TRBJ1-6; D is perhaps TRBD1 (5 bases). Trimming removed 5 bases at V and 2 bases at J, with 19 bases between. The CDR3 covers 18 residues. CDR3 amino acids: CASSEYPRGTTYNSPLHF. CDR3 coding DNA: TGTGCCAGCAGTGAATATCCGCGGGGCACCACCTATAATTCACCCCTCCACTTT.

Regarding this clonotype: A read error may account for a junction end that differs from germline. J is TRBJ2-3 and V is TRBV5-1; 11 bases map to TRBD2. Germline-derived CDR1 and CDR2 are SGHRS and YFSETQ. There are 17 residues in the CDR3. CDR3 sequence (DNA): TGTGCCAGCAGTCAGGACCCGGGGACTAGCGGATTAGATACGCAGTATTTT. Translating gives CASSQDPGTSGLDTQYF.

The J gene is TRBJ1-5, the V gene TRBV7-8, with D possibly matching TRBD1 (6 bases). This CDR3 has 15 amino acids. Trimming pared 5 bases from V and 4 bases from J, leaving 15 bases between. Germline lookup yields CDR1 SGHVS and CDR2 FQNEAQ. The CDR3 spells CASSLTGQGNQPQHF. CDR3 in DNA: TGTGCCAGCAGCCTCACAGGGCAGGGTAATCAGCCCCAGCATTTT.

This clonotype has ten or more counts. This sequence joins TRBV14 and TRBJ2-2; no clear D. V lost 0 bases and J 1 base, leaving 6 bases between the germline ends. Per the germline V gene, CDR1 is SGHDN and CDR2 is FVKESK. The CDR3 consists of 15 residues. The CDR3 loop reads CASSQDLGNTGELFF. The CDR3 DNA follows: TGTGCCAGCAGCCAAGATCTGGGGAACACCGGGGAGCTGTTTTTT.

This clonotype appeared a single time. A much larger clone is a single base away; this may be a read error. A read error is likely, as this CDR3 ends without the conserved phenylalanine or tryptophan. The gene calls are TRBV24-1 and TRBJ1-2; D gene ambiguous. Per the germline V gene, CDR1 is KGHDR and CDR2 is SFDVKD. This CDR3 has 14 amino acids. The germline V and J ends were trimmed by 3 bases and 7 bases, with 14 bases remaining between them. The CDR3 coding sequence is TGTGCCACCAGTGATCCCACCGTCAACGCTGGCTACACCTCC. Translation: CATSDPTVNAGYTS.

The chain employs TRBV20-1 and TRBJ1-4; 7 positions match TRBD1. The CDR3 sequence is 15 residues long. V dropped 4 bases and J dropped 5; count of bases not matched to a gene: 10. CDR1 and CDR2 from the germline V gene are DFQATT and SNEGSKA (reference sequence). The CDR3 DNA follows: TGCAGTGCTACGCCCCTCGGGACAGTGAATGAAAAACTGTTTTTT. It specifies CSATPLGTVNEKLFF.

The V gene is TRBV19, the J gene TRBJ2-7, with D perhaps being TRBD1 or TRBD2 (6 bases each). Near its end, the DNA agrees better with TRBJ2-1, so the J call may be wrong. The length of the CDR3 is 13 residues. CDR1 and CDR2 from the germline V gene are LNHDA and SQIVND (reference sequence). The CDR3, as DNA: TGTGCCAGTAGTTCTCGGGGGCTGAGTGAGCAGTTCTTC. Translating it yields CASSSRGLSEQFF.

This clonotype showed up many times. The chain links TRBV12-3 or TRBV12-4 to TRBJ1-1; D gene uncertain. The CDR3 is 12 residues long. Deletions cut 3 bases from V and 3 bases from J, with 5 bases between. The CDR3 DNA is TGTGCCAGCAGTTTTCCAGACACTGAAGCTTTCTTT. Its protein product is CASSFPDTEAFF.

V and J are TRBV6-5 and TRBJ1-2; 8 bases align to TRBD2. Matching the DNA end better, TRBJ2-1 makes the J call doubtful. The CDR3 extends over 13 amino acids. The germline V gene encodes CDR1 MNHEY and CDR2 SVGAGI. The CDR3 nucleotides read TGTGCCAGCACCAGGCTAGCGGGCAATGAGCAGTTCTTC. Its translation: CASTRLAGNEQFF.

This clonotype occurred many times. The V call is TRBV7-9, the J call TRBJ2-7, with D possibly TRBD2 on 6 matching bases. V was trimmed by 0 bases and J by 5 bases, leaving 11 bases between them. The CDR3 is made up of 14 amino acids. The germline V gene encodes CDR1 SEHNR and CDR2 FQNEAQ (reference sequence). CDR3 DNA: TGTGCCAGCAGCTTAGCGCTGGCGGGAAACGAGCAGTACTTC. It yields the protein CASSLALAGNEQYF.

The rearrangement uses TRBV10-3 and TRBJ2-2; 10 bases fit TRBD2. Germline CDR1 reads ENHRY; CDR2 reads SYGVKD. The CDR3 is 15 residues long. The J segment lost 8 bases and the V segment lost 3 bases, leaving 6 bases of the junction unmatched. CDR3 sequence (DNA): TGTGCCATCAGTGAACTAGCGGGATCTGCGGGGGAGCTGTTTTTT. The encoded protein is CAISELAGSAGELFF.

Concerning this clonotype itself: The conserved final phenylalanine or tryptophan is absent from the CDR3, which likely points to a read error. The rearrangement joins TRBV4-1 to TRBJ2-7, with D hard to call. Trimming cost V 0 bases and J 2 bases, with 8 bases left between them. CDR1 is MGHRA, CDR2 YSYEKL, per germline. The CDR3 consists of 14 residues. As DNA, the CDR3 is TGCGCCAGCAGCCAAGAGACAATCACCTACGAGCAGTACCTC. It encodes CASSQETITYEQYL.

This rearrangement joins TRBV29-1 to TRBJ1-1; maybe TRBD1 (6 bases). Trimming took 2 bases from V and 0 from J, leaving 16 bases between them. Germline V lookup: CDR1 SQVTM, CDR2 ANQGSEA. The CDR3 loop spans 16 amino acids. CDR3 loop: CSVETGGQGMNTEAFF. CDR3 bases: TGCAGCGTTGAAACGGGGGGGCAGGGGATGAACACTGAAGCTTTCTTT.

This clonotype was counted ten times or more. The chain joins TRBV24-1 to TRBJ2-7, with D perhaps TRBD1 (5 bases). TRBJ2-1 explains the end of the DNA better; the J call may be wrong. This CDR3 has 12 amino acids. Germline V gene data show CDR1 as KGHDR and CDR2 as SFDVKD. CDR3 sequence reads: CATSEAGMGQFF. The DNA for the CDR3 is TGTGCCACCAGTGAAGCAGGGATGGGGCAGTTCTTC.

The chain has TRBV7-3 and TRBJ1-5; 10 bases are a match to TRBD1. Germline trimming cut 5 bases from V and 5 bases from J; bases unmatched to any gene: 9. The CDR3 extends over 16 amino acids. Germline values: CDR1 SGHTA, CDR2 FQGTGA. The CDR3 spells CASSRTGGKGYQPQHF. As DNA, the CDR3 is TGTGCCAGCAGCAGGACAGGGGGTAAGGGCTATCAGCCCCAGCATTTT.

In this sample, this clonotype turned up many times. This chain connects TRBV5-1 to TRBJ2-2; D unclear. Germline lookup yields CDR1 SGHRS and CDR2 YFSETQ. The V end lost 0 bases, the J end lost 7 bases, and 7 bases lay between the germline ends. The CDR3 consists of 13 residues. The CDR3 is CASSLAPFGELFF. DNA for the CDR3: TGCGCCAGCAGCTTGGCCCCCTTCGGGGAGCTGTTTTTT.

The gene calls are TRBV7-2 and TRBJ2-2; D is possibly TRBD2 (5 bases). V shed 3 bases and J shed 6 bases, with 11 bases lying between them. The CDR3 is made up of 14 amino acids. Germline assignment: CDR1 SGHTA and CDR2 FQGNSA. CDR3 protein: CASSLELVAGELFF. CDR3 coding DNA: TGTGCCAGCAGCTTGGAACTAGTAGCCGGGGAGCTGTTTTTT.

In regard to this clonotype: This sequence may be a read error, since a much larger clone differs from it by one base. The gene calls are TRBV6-1 and TRBJ2-7; no clear D gene. V was cut by 7 bases and J by 2 bases, with 9 bases left in between. CDR1 and CDR2 from the germline V gene are MNHNS and SASEGT. CDR3 length equals 12 residues. The CDR3 DNA follows: TGTGCCAGCACAATGGGGACCTACGAGCAGTACGTC. Its translation: CASTMGTYEQYV.